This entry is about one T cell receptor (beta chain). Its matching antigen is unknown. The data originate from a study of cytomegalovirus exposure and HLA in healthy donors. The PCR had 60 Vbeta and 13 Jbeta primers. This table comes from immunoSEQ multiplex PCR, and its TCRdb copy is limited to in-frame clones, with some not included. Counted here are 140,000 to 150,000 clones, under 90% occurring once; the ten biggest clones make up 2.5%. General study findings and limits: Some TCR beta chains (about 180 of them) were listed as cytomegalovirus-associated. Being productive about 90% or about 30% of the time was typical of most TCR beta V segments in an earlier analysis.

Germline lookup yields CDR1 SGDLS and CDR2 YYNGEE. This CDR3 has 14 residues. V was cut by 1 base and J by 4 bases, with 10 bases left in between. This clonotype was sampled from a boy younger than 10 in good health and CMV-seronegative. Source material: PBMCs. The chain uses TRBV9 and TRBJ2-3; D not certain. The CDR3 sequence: CASSVQSASDTQYF. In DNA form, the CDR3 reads TGTGCCAGCAGCGTACAAAGCGCATCAGATACGCAGTATTTT. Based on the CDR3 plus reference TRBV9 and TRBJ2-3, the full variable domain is DSGVTQTPKHLITATGQRVTLRCSPRSGDLSVYWYQQSLDQGLQFLIQYYNGEERAKGNILERFSAQQFPDLHSELNLSSLELGDSALYFCASSVQSASDTQYFGPGTRLTVL.